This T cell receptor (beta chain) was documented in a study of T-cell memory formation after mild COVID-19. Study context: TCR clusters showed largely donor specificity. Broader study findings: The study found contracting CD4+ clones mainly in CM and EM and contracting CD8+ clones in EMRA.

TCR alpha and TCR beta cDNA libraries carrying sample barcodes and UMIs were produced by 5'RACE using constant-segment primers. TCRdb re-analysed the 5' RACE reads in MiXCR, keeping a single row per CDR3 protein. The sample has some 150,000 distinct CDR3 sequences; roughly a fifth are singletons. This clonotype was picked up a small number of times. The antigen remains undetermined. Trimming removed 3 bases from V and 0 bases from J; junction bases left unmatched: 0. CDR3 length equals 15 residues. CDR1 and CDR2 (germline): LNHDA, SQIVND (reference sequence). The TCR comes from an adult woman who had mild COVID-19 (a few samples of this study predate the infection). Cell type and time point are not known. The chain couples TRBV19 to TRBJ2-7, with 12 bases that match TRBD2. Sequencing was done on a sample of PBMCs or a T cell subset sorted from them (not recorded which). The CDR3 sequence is CASSMTSGSSYEQYF. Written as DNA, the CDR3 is TGTGCCAGTAGTATGACTAGCGGGAGCTCCTACGAGCAGTACTTC. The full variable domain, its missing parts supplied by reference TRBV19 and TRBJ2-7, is DGGITQSPKYLFRKEGQNVTLSCEQNLNHDAMYWYRQDPGQGLRLIYYSQIVNDFQKGDIAEGYSVSREKKESFPLTVTSAQKNPTAFYLCASSMTSGSSYEQYFGPGTRLTVT.